Below, one T cell receptor beta chain is given with its context. This entry belongs to a study of blood T cell repertoires in COVID-19. Looking at the study overall: Some COVID-19 samples were acute and others convalescent; all came from the United States, Italy and Spain.

CDR3 size: 13 residues. Germline-derived CDR1 and CDR2 are SGHDT and YYEEEE. The V and J ends lost 0 bases and 5 bases respectively, with 5 bases between them. Method: immunoSEQ multiplex PCR; TCRdb's copy keeps in-frame clones and lacks some. The data contain about 110,000 clones, about 84% of them singletons. This sequence originates from a woman in her sixties or seventies with acute or convalescent COVID-19. This chain joins TRBV5-6 and TRBJ2-2, with D perhaps TRBD2 (5 bases). The sequenced material came from peripheral blood. The CDR3 is CASSLERTGELFF. DNA for the CDR3: TGTGCCAGCAGCTTGGAGCGGACCGGGGAGCTGTTTTTT.